The entry below describes one T cell receptor (beta chain). Its antigen is unknown. Sequenced by immunoSEQ multiplex PCR; TCRdb stores in-frame clones only, minus some. Seen here are fewer than 600,000 clones, 79% observed once, and the top ten hold over 10%. This specimen belongs to a study of shared clonotypes between healthy human individuals. Study conclusions and caveats: It was anticipated that sequencing depth would influence how many clonotypes donors shared.

The germline CDR1 and CDR2 sequences are LGHNA and YNFKEQ. The V end lost 0 bases, the J end lost 5 bases, and 7 bases lay between the germline ends. The CDR3 is 13 residues long. V gene TRBV4-2 combines with J gene TRBJ2-5; D is unresolved. What was sequenced was PBMCs. The sequence came from a woman aged 40 to 55 in good health. Some clones in this sample may be carry-over from other donors' samples. CDR3 protein: CASSQDLWETQYF. Written as DNA, the CDR3 is TGTGCCAGCAGCCAAGATCTGTGGGAGACCCAGTACTTC.